This T cell receptor beta chain stems from a study of blood T cell repertoires in COVID-19 (dated by TCRdb to about 2020). With regard to the full study: Collaborator samples came from the United States, Italy and Spain and covered acute and convalescent phases of COVID-19. The prospective study material was composed of cDNA or gDNA derived from T cells, B-cell-depleted T cells, or PBMCs. Deeply sampled blood TCRbeta repertoires from subjects exposed to, actively infected with, or recovered from COVID-19 were included in the dataset. The repertoires were made available in a free public database intended to serve as a resource for research on the immune response to SARS-CoV-2. The samples were drawn from the first 160 participants of the ongoing ImmuneRACE study and from over a thousand subjects provided by 6 global collaborators. Nearly every sample came with metadata listing a de-identified subject ID, COVID-19 status, age in years and sex. Where available, HLA class I and class II types were obtained from metadata supplied by the sample provider rather than from assay-based typing. General findings and caveats noted by the study authors: Clinical and demographic metadata were provided uncurated, with the amount varying by source and participant.

In the prospective study, participants were 18 to 89 years old, resided in about two dozen geographic areas of the United States, and were enrolled through a virtual design. In the prospective study, participants were assigned to cohorts based on the clinical history participants reported in a screening survey and a study questionnaire. Mobile phlebotomists in the prospective study collected whole blood, serum and a nasopharyngeal or oropharyngeal swab from every participant. Additional blood draws and questionnaires over an approximately two-month period could optionally be provided by prospective study participants. Prospective study blood samples were shipped either frozen or at room temperature before DNA extraction. From the germline V gene (reference sequence), CDR1 is LGHDT and CDR2 is YNNKEL. From its cysteine to its phenylalanine, the CDR3 spans 13 amino acids. Only CDR3 DNA remains: 39 bases, in frame from the first base. At the junction V is shortened by 3 bases and J by 3 bases, with 9 bases in between.

In the case of this clone: No cognate antigen has been identified for it. No much larger clonotype is one base removed from it; base qualities were not supplied. Other nucleotide sequences from this sample produce the same CDR3.

The immunoSEQ Assay, a bias-controlled multiplex PCR, was used to amplify TCRbeta CDR3 regions from genomic DNA. On the study's bioinformatics: The number of nucleated cells in each sample was estimated from the amplification of reference gene primers within the assay. To quantify the absolute abundance of each unique TCRbeta CDR3 rearrangement, sequence reads were collapsed and filtered. For each sample, productive Simpson clonality was calculated as the square root of Simpson's diversity index over productive rearrangements. The immuneACCESS repertoire file appears here via TCRdb, limited to in-frame rearrangements. These files lack a portion of the clones; in checked studies, under half of the deficit traces to unresolved V genes, and the cause of the others is not known. From that table come the V and J calls and clone size; the DNA was used to work out D and trimming. Across this sample there are roughly 180,000 clones, with 81% seen only once. Of the sample, roughly 5% is held by the ten largest clones.

The sample comprised PBMCs or T cells enriched from blood (not recorded which). The chain joins TRBV3-1 (or the pseudogene TRBV3-2) to TRBJ2-7; the D gene is possibly TRBD2, with 6 bases matching. This receptor was taken from a woman aged 40 to 50 with acute COVID-19. The DNA sequence is as follows: TGTGCCAGCAGCCATTTTAGCGGCTACGAGCAGTACTTC. This gives the protein CASSHFSGYEQYF.